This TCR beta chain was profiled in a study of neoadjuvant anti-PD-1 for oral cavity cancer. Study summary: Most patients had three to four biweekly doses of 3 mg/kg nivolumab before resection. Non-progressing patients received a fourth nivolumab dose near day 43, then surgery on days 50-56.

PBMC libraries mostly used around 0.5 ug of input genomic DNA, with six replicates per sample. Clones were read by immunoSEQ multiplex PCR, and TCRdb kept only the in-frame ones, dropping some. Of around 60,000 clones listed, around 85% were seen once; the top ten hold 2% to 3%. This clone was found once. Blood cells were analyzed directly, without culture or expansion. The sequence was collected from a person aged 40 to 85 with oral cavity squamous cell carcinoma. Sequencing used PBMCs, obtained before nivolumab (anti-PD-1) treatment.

In DNA, the CDR3 is TGTGCCAGCAGTTACAGGGGGCCTGAAGAGACCCAGTACTTC. This codes for CASSYRGPEETQYF. This chain joins TRBV6-5 and TRBJ2-5; 7 nucleotides line up with TRBD1. The CDR3 spans 14 residues. Trimming removed 2 bases from V and 3 bases from J; junction bases left unmatched: 3. Per the germline V gene, CDR1 is MNHEY and CDR2 is SVGAGI.